This T cell receptor beta chain was sequenced during a study of blood T cell repertoires in COVID-19. Sequencing was performed with immunoSEQ multiplex PCR; in TCRdb, only in-frame clones are kept and a portion is missing. The data show some 240,000 clones, around nine tenths seen once. The CDR3 extends over 12 amino acids. V was pared by 6 bases and J by 6 bases, with 11 bases between. The germline gives CDR1 MDHEN, CDR2 SYDVKM. The rearrangement links TRBV28 to TRBJ1-1; no definite D call. The TCR comes from a man in his sixties with COVID-19, enrolled during active disease. The sequenced sample consisted of peripheral blood. The CDR3 DNA reads TGTGCCAGCAGAGAAGAAGAGCCTGAAGCTTTCTTT. This sequence encodes CASREEEPEAFF.